This TCR beta chain was found in a study of Ad26.COV2.S vaccination and SARS-CoV-2 variants. The CDR3 loop spans 15 amino acids. The V gene's germline CDR1 is SGHDN and CDR2 FVKESK. Trimming stripped 4 bases from V and 7 bases from J, with 17 bases between. Libraries were prepared by immunoSEQ multiplex PCR; TCRdb keeps only in-frame clonotypes and omits some of them. The sample has roughly 460,000 clones, around 89% seen once. Treatment indicated: around 19 received Ad26.COV2.S at low or high dose, single or two shots; 5 received placebo; per-sample allocation not given. Vaccine and placebo recipients were sampled on day 63 after the first injection.

This clonotype was sampled from a person between 18 and 60 years old who received the Ad26.COV2.S COVID-19 vaccine or a placebo. Sequenced material: peripheral blood, taken in a trial of Ad26.COV2.S vaccine versus placebo. The chain has TRBV14 and TRBJ2-1, with D possibly TRBD2 on 6 matching bases. CDR3 sequence: CASSPIDREWNEQFF. The CDR3 DNA sequence: TGTGCCAGCAGCCCGATTGACCGGGAGTGGAATGAGCAGTTCTTC.